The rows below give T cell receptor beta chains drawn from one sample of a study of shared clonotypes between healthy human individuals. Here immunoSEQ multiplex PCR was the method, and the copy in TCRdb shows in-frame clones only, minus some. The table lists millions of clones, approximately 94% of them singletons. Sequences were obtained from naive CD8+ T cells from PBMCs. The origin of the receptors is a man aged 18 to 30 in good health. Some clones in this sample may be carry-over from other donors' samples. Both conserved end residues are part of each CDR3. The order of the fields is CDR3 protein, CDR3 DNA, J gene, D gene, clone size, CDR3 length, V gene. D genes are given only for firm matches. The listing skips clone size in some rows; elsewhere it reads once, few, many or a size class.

CDR3aa: CASSLFASGQDLLPYEQYF
CDR3nt: TGCGCCAGCAGCTTATTTGCCTCCGGTCAGGACCTACTACCCTACGAGCAGTACTTC
j_gene: TRBJ2-7
d_gene: -
abundance: once
len: 19
v_gene: TRBV7-8

CDR3aa: CASGDSDRGSDTQYF
CDR3nt: TGTGCTAGTGGTGACTCTGACAGGGGTTCAGATACGCAGTATTTT
j_gene: TRBJ2-3
d_gene: TRBD1
abundance: -
len: 15
v_gene: TRBV12-5

CDR3aa: CATSGGSTNEKLFF
CDR3nt: TGTGCCACCTCCGGCGGGTCAACTAATGAAAAACTGTTTTTT
j_gene: TRBJ1-4
d_gene: -
abundance: -
len: 14
v_gene: TRBV15

CDR3aa: CASSYSRIGLYNEQFF
CDR3nt: TGTGCCAGCAGTTACTCGAGAATAGGGCTGTACAATGAGCAGTTCTTC
j_gene: TRBJ2-1
d_gene: -
abundance: -
len: 16
v_gene: TRBV6-5

CDR3aa: CASSEVWQGGTGNTIYF
CDR3nt: TGTGCCAGCAGTGAAGTGTGGCAGGGAGGAACTGGAAACACCATATATTTT
j_gene: TRBJ1-3
d_gene: -
abundance: few
len: 17
v_gene: TRBV6-1

CDR3aa: CASSYGRNNEQFF
CDR3nt: TGTGCCAGCAGTTACGGTCGAAACAATGAGCAGTTCTTC
j_gene: TRBJ2-1
d_gene: -
abundance: once
len: 13
v_gene: TRBV6-6

CDR3aa: CASKLAGDTGELFF
CDR3nt: TGTGCCAGCAAACTAGCGGGAGACACCGGGGAGCTGTTTTTT
j_gene: TRBJ2-2
d_gene: TRBD2
abundance: -
len: 14
v_gene: TRBV7-9

CDR3aa: CASSVDGTPLYEQYF
CDR3nt: TGTGCCAGCAGCGTAGACGGGACACCCCTATACGAGCAGTACTTC
j_gene: TRBJ2-7
d_gene: -
abundance: -
len: 15
v_gene: TRBV9

CDR3aa: CASRHPGLAGEQYF
CDR3nt: TGTGCCAGCAGACATCCGGGACTAGCGGGAGAGCAGTACTTC
j_gene: TRBJ2-7
d_gene: TRBD2
abundance: -
len: 14
v_gene: TRBV28

CDR3aa: CASSLGLEAFF
CDR3nt: TGCGCCAGCAGCTTAGGCCTTGAAGCTTTCTTT
j_gene: TRBJ1-1
d_gene: -
abundance: few
len: 11
v_gene: TRBV5-1

CDR3aa: CASSPGGETQYF
CDR3nt: TGCGCCAGCTCCCCCGGAGGAGAGACCCAGTACTTC
j_gene: TRBJ2-5
d_gene: -
abundance: -
len: 12
v_gene: TRBV4-1

CDR3aa: CASSEYWDAQYF
CDR3nt: TGTGCCAGCAGTGAGTATTGGGACGCGCAGTACTTC
j_gene: TRBJ2-7
d_gene: -
abundance: -
len: 12
v_gene: TRBV2

CDR3aa: CASSAHRGSYNEQFF
CDR3nt: TGTGCCAGCAGCGCCCACAGGGGATCATACAATGAGCAGTTCTTC
j_gene: TRBJ2-1
d_gene: TRBD1
abundance: -
len: 15
v_gene: TRBV9

CDR3aa: CASSPRTSGLTDTQYF
CDR3nt: TGTGCCAGCAGCCCACGGACTAGCGGGCTAACAGATACGCAGTATTTT
j_gene: TRBJ2-3
d_gene: TRBD2
abundance: -
len: 16
v_gene: TRBV9

CDR3aa: CASSTRDRGHQETQYF
CDR3nt: TGTGCCAGCAGCACTCGGGACAGGGGGCACCAAGAGACCCAGTACTTC
j_gene: TRBJ2-5
d_gene: TRBD1
abundance: -
len: 16
v_gene: TRBV9

CDR3aa: CASSLQGSSSYEQYF
CDR3nt: TGTGCCAGCAGTTTACAGGGATCCTCGTCCTACGAGCAGTACTTC
j_gene: TRBJ2-7
d_gene: -
abundance: -
len: 15
v_gene: TRBV27

CDR3aa: CASSQEGTGYEQYF
CDR3nt: TGCGCCAGCAGCCAAGAGGGTACCGGCTACGAGCAGTACTTC
j_gene: TRBJ2-7
d_gene: -
abundance: -
len: 14
v_gene: TRBV4-1

CDR3aa: CASSLVRAGTSGNTIYF
CDR3nt: TGTGCCAGCAGCTTAGTAAGGGCAGGAACCTCTGGAAACACCATATATTTT
j_gene: TRBJ1-3
d_gene: -
abundance: -
len: 17
v_gene: TRBV7-8

CDR3aa: CASSLGGRGEQYF
CDR3nt: TGTGCCAGCAGTTTAGGTGGCAGGGGCGAGCAGTACTTC
j_gene: TRBJ2-7
d_gene: -
abundance: -
len: 13
v_gene: TRBV27

CDR3aa: CASSLGTEGYTF
CDR3nt: TGCGCCAGCAGCTTAGGAACGGAGGGCTACACCTTC
j_gene: TRBJ1-2
d_gene: -
abundance: -
len: 12
v_gene: TRBV5-1

CDR3aa: CASTDRYSNQPQHF
CDR3nt: TGTGCCAGTACCGACAGATATAGCAATCAGCCCCAGCATTTT
j_gene: TRBJ1-5
d_gene: -
abundance: few
len: 14
v_gene: TRBV2

CDR3aa: CASSLRGHQPQHF
CDR3nt: TGTGCCAGCAGTTTAAGAGGGCATCAGCCCCAGCATTTT
j_gene: TRBJ1-5
d_gene: -
abundance: -
len: 13
v_gene: TRBV28

CDR3aa: CASSIRDPTETQYF
CDR3nt: TGCGCCAGCAGTATCCGGGACCCGACAGAGACCCAGTACTTC
j_gene: TRBJ2-5
d_gene: -
abundance: -
len: 14
v_gene: TRBV10-1

CDR3aa: CASSRLLPPRHTNTGELFF
CDR3nt: TGTGCCAGCAGCCGACTTTTGCCCCCCCGGCACACCAACACCGGGGAGCTGTTTTTT
j_gene: TRBJ2-2
d_gene: -
abundance: -
len: 19
v_gene: TRBV7-9

CDR3aa: CASRDRGRWDTQYF
CDR3nt: TGCGCCAGCAGGGACAGGGGGCGATGGGATACGCAGTATTTT
j_gene: TRBJ2-3
d_gene: TRBD1
abundance: once
len: 14
v_gene: TRBV10-2

CDR3aa: CASSPQGVNTEAFF
CDR3nt: TGTGCCAGCAGCCCACAGGGGGTGAACACTGAAGCTTTCTTT
j_gene: TRBJ1-1
d_gene: TRBD1
abundance: -
len: 14
v_gene: TRBV7-2

CDR3aa: CASSERTVKYLEKLFF
CDR3nt: TGTGCCAGCAGTGAAAGGACAGTCAAGTATCTAGAAAAACTGTTTTTT
j_gene: TRBJ1-4
d_gene: -
abundance: once
len: 16
v_gene: TRBV2

CDR3aa: CSVAGQGSSYEQYF
CDR3nt: TGCAGCGTAGCGGGACAGGGGAGCTCCTACGAGCAGTACTTC
j_gene: TRBJ2-7
d_gene: TRBD1
abundance: -
len: 14
v_gene: TRBV29-1

CDR3aa: CASSPGETTYEQYF
CDR3nt: TGCGCCAGCAGCCCCGGGGAGACTACCTACGAGCAGTACTTC
j_gene: TRBJ2-7
d_gene: -
abundance: -
len: 14
v_gene: TRBV4-1

CDR3aa: CASSSQGNTDTQYF
CDR3nt: TGTGCCAGCAGTTCCCAAGGGAACACAGATACGCAGTATTTT
j_gene: TRBJ2-3
d_gene: -
abundance: -
len: 14
v_gene: TRBV27

CDR3aa: CASSNPGSYYGYTF
CDR3nt: TGTGCCAGTAGTAACCCCGGAAGTTATTATGGCTACACCTTC
j_gene: TRBJ1-2
d_gene: -
abundance: -
len: 14
v_gene: TRBV19

CDR3aa: CASRPTEISNYGYTF
CDR3nt: TGTGCCAGCAGGCCTACAGAGATTTCCAACTATGGCTACACCTTC
j_gene: TRBJ1-2
d_gene: -
abundance: -
len: 15
v_gene: TRBV27

CDR3aa: CATEDRDGQPQHF
CDR3nt: TGTGCCACCGAGGACAGGGACGGGCAGCCCCAGCATTTT
j_gene: TRBJ1-5
d_gene: TRBD1
abundance: -
len: 13
v_gene: TRBV19

CDR3aa: CASSLGYTDTQYF
CDR3nt: TGTGCCAGCAGTTTAGGTTACACAGATACGCAGTATTTT
j_gene: TRBJ2-3
d_gene: -
abundance: -
len: 13
v_gene: TRBV28

CDR3aa: CATREGGHGYTF
CDR3nt: TGTGCCACCAGGGAGGGGGGTCATGGCTACACCTTC
j_gene: TRBJ1-2
d_gene: -
abundance: -
len: 12
v_gene: TRBV27

CDR3aa: CASSGTGLAGGRGSYNEQFF
CDR3nt: TGTGCCAGCAGTGGAACTGGACTAGCGGGAGGTAGAGGGTCCTACAATGAGCAGTTCTTC
j_gene: TRBJ2-1
d_gene: TRBD2
abundance: once
len: 20
v_gene: TRBV28

CDR3aa: CASSPAGRLDEKLFF
CDR3nt: TGTGCCAGCAGCCCGGCAGGGAGGCTAGATGAAAAACTGTTTTTT
j_gene: TRBJ1-4
d_gene: -
abundance: -
len: 15
v_gene: TRBV6-5

CDR3aa: CASGQGSSYEQYF
CDR3nt: TGTGCCAGCGGACAGGGGAGCTCCTACGAGCAGTACTTC
j_gene: TRBJ2-7
d_gene: TRBD1
abundance: -
len: 13
v_gene: TRBV27

CDR3aa: CASSQFRTGVFHEQYF
CDR3nt: TGTGCCAGCAGCCAATTCCGGACAGGGGTTTTCCACGAGCAGTACTTC
j_gene: TRBJ2-7
d_gene: TRBD1
abundance: -
len: 16
v_gene: TRBV14

CDR3aa: CASSQGRSTYGYTF
CDR3nt: TGTGCCAGCAGCCAAGGGCGGTCAACCTATGGCTACACCTTC
j_gene: TRBJ1-2
d_gene: -
abundance: -
len: 14
v_gene: TRBV14

CDR3aa: CASSLEDSTYEQYF
CDR3nt: TGTGCCAGCAGTTTAGAGGACAGCACCTACGAGCAGTACTTC
j_gene: TRBJ2-7
d_gene: -
abundance: -
len: 14
v_gene: TRBV27

CDR3aa: CASSPREGAGVNEQFF
CDR3nt: TGTGCCAGCAGCCCGAGGGAGGGAGCTGGGGTCAATGAGCAGTTCTTC
j_gene: TRBJ2-1
d_gene: TRBD2
abundance: -
len: 16
v_gene: TRBV14